The subject of this entry is one T cell receptor (beta chain). In the original analysis: Amplification of reference gene primers was used by the study to estimate nucleated cell counts. Libraries were prepared by immunoSEQ multiplex PCR; TCRdb keeps only in-frame clonotypes and omits some of them. Clone size and V and J calls were adopted from that table, with D and trimming inferred from the DNA. Of about 170,000 clones listed, roughly 93% are singletons. This sample is drawn from a study of blood T cell repertoires in COVID-19. As for the study in general: Specimens from acute and convalescent COVID-19 originated in the United States, Italy and Spain.

The V and J ends lost 4 bases and 9 bases respectively, with 19 bases between them. The CDR3 covers 14 residues. Germline CDR1 and CDR2: MNHEY and SMNVEV (reference sequence). The sequence was obtained from a man between 18 and 29 years old with COVID-19, enrolled during active disease. Sequences were obtained from peripheral blood. V is TRBV27 and J is TRBJ2-7; D is unclear. CDR3 amino acids: CASSSNRYLSGQYF. CDR3 nucleotide sequence: TGTGCCAGCAGTTCCAATCGGTACCTTTCGGGGCAGTACTTC.